The clone carrying this T cell receptor beta chain has ten or more counts. This record comes from a study of human T cells and chemical hapten exposure. Study overall: A mostly female patient group had alopecia areata, totalis or universalis.

TCRdb reprocessed the RACE reads with MiXCR, giving one entry per CDR3 protein. The data contain approximately 79,000 distinct CDR3 sequences, 10% of them seen just once; the ten biggest clones take up roughly 1.5%. The CDR3 is made up of 16 amino acids. The germline V gene has CDR1 SGHVS and CDR2 FNYEAQ. The trim removed 3 bases at V and 8 bases at J, leaving 9 bases unmatched. As for time point: patch test 1, 2 weeks after DPC sensitization. Treatment in this sample: therapeutic diphenylcyclopropenone sensitization with weekly scalp DPC. V and J are TRBV7-6 and TRBJ2-1; 11 bases agree with TRBD2. Specimen: whole blood, collected in connection with sensitization to the hapten diphenylcyclopropenone (DPC). This TCR was recovered from a woman aged 45-65 years with alopecia areata. Some clones in this sample may be carry-over from other donors' samples. The DNA of the CDR3 is TGTGCCAGCAGCTTTACTAGCGGGAGTGGGAGCCATGAGCAGTTCTTC. Translated, it gives CASSFTSGSGSHEQFF.